The entry below gives a single T cell receptor beta chain sequence along with its context. No antigen is known for it. Base qualities are not provided; no much larger clone lies one nucleotide away. This sample stems from a study of blood T cells in healthy people across ages (dated by TCRdb to about 2015). Notes on the research overall: In model experiments, template switching captured roughly one uniquely barcoded TCR beta cDNA molecule for every two T cells. Age-related changes in TCR beta repertoire diversity were measured in the study by deep sequencing normalized with unique cDNA molecular identifiers. The study analyzed two additional independent replicas of 1 million unique cDNA reads from the same blood draw for two donors, one aged 18 to 30 and one aged 80 or older. To avoid experimental bias, donors of different ages were spread randomly across the sequencing lanes. The donors were split into four age groups: young (average about 16 years), middle-aged (roughly 40), aged (62) and long-lived (more than 80). General conclusions and limits of the study: Compared with the aged group, the long-lived group had more naive CD4+ T cells, fewer expanded clones and increased TCR diversity, suggesting age selection. Because donor CMV infection status was unknown, age-related changes in expanded clonotypes were potentially confounded. Estimates of total diversity from one million sequenced T cells were regarded as lower bounds and underestimates. As age increased, observed TCR beta diversity per million T cells dropped in a roughly linear way, and a significant reduction was already evident by age 40. There was a strong correlation between observed TCR beta diversity and the percentage of naive T cells measured by flow cytometry. Bulk unsorted PBMC profiling prevented conclusive comparison of naive and antigen-experienced compartments.

The junction shows trimming of 3 bases on V and 1 base on J, and the gene matches do not reach 2 bases of it. Based on the germline V gene, the CDR1 and CDR2 sequences are MGHDK and SYGVNS. The CDR3 has 15 amino acids, counting the end cysteine and phenylalanine. Only the CDR3 region is kept as DNA, spanning 45 bases read in frame from base 1. The approximately 39 donors, aged 6 to 90 years, were systemically healthy Caucasian individuals from Russia. Each donor gave roughly 11 milliliters of peripheral blood, drawn into EDTA-treated Vacutainer tubes. PBMCs were isolated by Ficoll-Paque density-gradient centrifugation, with at least 6.5 million obtained per sample. Total RNA was extracted from PBMCs with Trizol reagent, with at least 6 micrograms obtained per sample. The percentages of naive CD45RAhigh/CD27high T cells were determined by flow cytometry on a PBMC aliquot from every donor. Libraries were prepared through 5' RACE. TCRdb shows the sequencer as Illumina HiSeq 2500. The second PCR ran for about 7 to 11 cycles and used a J-beta primer mix along with a sample-barcoded 5' primer. Each TCR beta cDNA molecule received a unique molecular identifier from a template-switch 5' adaptor carrying 12 random nucleotides. At least 3 million CDR3-containing paired-end reads were obtained from each sample. The Mint cDNA synthesis kit, primed by a TRBC-specific oligonucleotide, was used to synthesize first-strand cDNA from all RNA. Following uracil-DNA glycosylase treatment, all cDNA underwent a first 18-cycle PCR with the universal primers M1SS and BC2_uni_R. In the authors' own workflow: For normalization, 1 million high-quality reads, each with a distinct molecular identifier, were randomly selected from each sample. Instead of being binned into consensus sequences, reads with shared molecular identifiers were discarded. CDR3 identification, clonotype clustering and error correction used MiTCR with a Q25 quality threshold and the strictest error-elimination algorithm. Lower-bound total TCR beta diversity was estimated with a nonparametric unseen species model using Euler transformation. The public reads were reprocessed in TCRdb via fastp at Q25 and MiXCR, keeping in-frame beta chains. Rows with a matching CDR3 protein are joined into one entry that keeps the most common DNA and genes. The V and J calls, along with clone size, are taken from TCRdb and not from the paper's own processing. This sample comprises 1 million to 1.2 million distinct CDR3 sequences, around two fifths of them detected only once. The ten largest clones add up to around 13% of the sample.

Sequenced material: blood. The V and J segments used are TRBV25-1 and TRBJ2-2; TRBD1 agrees with 7 junctional bases. The sequence came from a young man in good health. The nucleotide sequence reads as follows: TGTGCCAGCAGTGATAGACAGGGGAACACCGGGGAGCTGTTTTTT. The translation is CASSDRQGNTGELFF.